This T cell receptor beta chain derives from a study of blood T cell repertoires in COVID-19. At the level of the study: From T cells, B-cell-depleted T cells, or PBMCs came the material, which was cDNA or gDNA.

The CDR3 is made up of 13 amino acids. CDR1 and CDR2 from the germline V gene are MNHNS and SASEGT. The ends were cut back, 2 bases at V and 5 bases at J, with 9 bases in the middle. Methods used by the authors: Reference gene primer amplification gave nucleated cell count estimates. Here immunoSEQ multiplex PCR was the method, and the copy in TCRdb shows in-frame clones only, minus some. V and J calls and clone size follow that table, whereas D and trimming were derived from the DNA. This sample has roughly 300,000 clones; about 82% occur once, and the top ten carry about 1.6%. This chain links TRBV6-1 with TRBJ1-1, with D possibly being TRBD1 (5 bases). The sequence derives from a woman aged 45 to 65 with acute or convalescent COVID-19. Sequenced: peripheral blood. The DNA for the CDR3 is TGTGCCAGCAGTGAACGCGGGGCAACTGAAGCTTTCTTT. Its translation: CASSERGATEAFF.